The rows below give T cell receptor beta chains drawn from one sample of a study of blood T cell repertoires in COVID-19. Clones were sequenced by immunoSEQ multiplex PCR, and TCRdb holds only the in-frame ones, with some missing. Counted here are some 320,000 clones, around 85% occurring once; the ten biggest clones make up approximately 7.9%. The sample consisted of peripheral blood. These receptors came from a human donor in a cohort sampled during active COVID-19. Each CDR3 is given with its conserved first and last residue. D genes are given only for firm matches. Clone size is given for some rows only: seen once, a few or many times, or a class if the clone is expanded.

17	-	-	TRBV5-1	TRBJ2-7	TGCGCCAGCAGCTTGGTTGGGACAACCCCGAGGAGCTACGAGCAGTACTTC	CASSLVGTTPRSYEQYF
12	-	TRBD1	TRBV9	TRBJ1-1	TGTGCCAGCAGCGCCCCCGGGACAGGGGGACTTTTT	CASSAPGTGGLF
13	-	-	TRBV7-3	TRBJ2-2	TGTGCCAGCAGCCCTATCGCTGCCGGGGAGCTGTTTTTT	CASSPIAAGELFF
17	-	TRBD1	TRBV30	TRBJ1-1	TGTGCCTGGAGCGAACCGGGACAGGGGGTTGGGGACACTGAAGCTTTCTTT	CAWSEPGQGVGDTEAFF
15	-	TRBD1	TRBV6-5	TRBJ1-5	TGTGCCAGCAGACGGACAGGGGGCGCGGGTCAGCCCCAGCATTTT	CASRRTGGAGQPQHF
13	once	-	TRBV7-3	TRBJ1-1	TGTGCCAGCAGCTTCAGGCGGAACACTGAAGCTTTCTTT	CASSFRRNTEAFF
12	few	-	TRBV11-2	TRBJ1-6	TGTGCCAGCAGCTCCTTAAATTCACCCCTCCACTTT	CASSSLNSPLHF
14	-	-	TRBV6-6	TRBJ1-6	TGTGCCAGCAGTTCCATCTCGGTAGCTTCACCCCTCCACTTT	CASSSISVASPLHF
13	few	-	TRBV2	TRBJ1-5	TGTGCCAGCAGTGCAGGGTTAGGTCAGCCCCAGCATTTT	CASSAGLGQPQHF
16	-	TRBD1	TRBV2	TRBJ1-4	TGTGCCAGCATCAATGGGACAGGACGGACTAATGAAAAACTGTTTTTT	CASINGTGRTNEKLFF
15	few	-	TRBV10-1	TRBJ2-1	TGCGCCAGCAGTGAGGGGAGGGGGTCCTACAATGAGCAGTTCTTC	CASSEGRGSYNEQFF
13	-	TRBD1	TRBV9	TRBJ2-2	TGTGCCACCGGGACAGGGAACACCGGGGAGCTGTTTTTT	CATGTGNTGELFF